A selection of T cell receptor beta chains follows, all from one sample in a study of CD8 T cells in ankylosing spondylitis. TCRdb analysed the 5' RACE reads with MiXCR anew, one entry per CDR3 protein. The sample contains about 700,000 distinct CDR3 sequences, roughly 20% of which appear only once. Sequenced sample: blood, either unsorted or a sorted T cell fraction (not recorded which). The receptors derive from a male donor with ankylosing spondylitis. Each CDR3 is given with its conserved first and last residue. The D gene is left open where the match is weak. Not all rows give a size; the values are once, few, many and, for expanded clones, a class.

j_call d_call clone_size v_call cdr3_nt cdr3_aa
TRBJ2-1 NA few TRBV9 TGTGCCAGCAGCGTAGGCTCAACCAGCGCCTACAATGAGCAGTTCTTC CASSVGSTSAYNEQFF
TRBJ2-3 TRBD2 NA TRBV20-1 TGTAGTAGGGGGCTAGCGGGGGGCCCAGATACGCAGTATTTT CSRGLAGGPDTQYF
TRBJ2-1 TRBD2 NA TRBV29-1 TGCAGCGTTAGGTTTGGACTAGCGAATGAGCAGTTCTTC CSVRFGLANEQFF
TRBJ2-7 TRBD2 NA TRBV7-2 TGTGCCAGCAGCTTAACGGTAGCGGGAGTTCGCGAGCAGTACTTC CASSLTVAGVREQYF
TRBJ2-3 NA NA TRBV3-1 TGTGCCAGCAGCCAAGTGTGGGGGAAGACAGATACGCAGTATTTT CASSQVWGKTDTQYF
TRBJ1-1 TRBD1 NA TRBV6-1 TGTGCCAGCAGTGCCGCCGGGACAGGAATTTCTGAAGCTTTCTTT CASSAAGTGISEAFF
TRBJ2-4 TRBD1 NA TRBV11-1 TGTGCCAAGCCCCGGGACAGGGGGTCCGCGGCTATCAAAAACATTCAGTACTTC CAKPRDRGSAAIKNIQYF
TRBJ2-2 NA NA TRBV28 TGTGCCAGCAGTTTTGTCACCGGGGAGCTGTTTTTT CASSFVTGELFF
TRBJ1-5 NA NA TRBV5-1 TGCGCCAGAAAAGACAGGTTGAGGCATCAGCCCCAGCATTTT CARKDRLRHQPQHF
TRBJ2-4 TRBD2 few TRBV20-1 TGCAGTGCTCCGGCGGGACTAGCGGTCCAAAACATTCAGTACTTC CSAPAGLAVQNIQYF
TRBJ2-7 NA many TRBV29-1 TGCAGCGTTGTGATTTACGAGCAGTACTTC CSVVIYEQYF
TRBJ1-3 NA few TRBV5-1 TGCGCCAGCAGCACCGGGGGTATTGGAAACACCATATATTTT CASSTGGIGNTIYF
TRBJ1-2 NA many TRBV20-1 TGCAGTGCTAGAGGGGTTTCAAGACAGAACTATGGCTACACCTTC CSARGVSRQNYGYTF
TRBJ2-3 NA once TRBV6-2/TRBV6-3 TGTGCCAGCAGTTACCGACTACCCTCCAACACAGATACGCAGTATTTT CASSYRLPSNTDTQYF
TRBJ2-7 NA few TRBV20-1 TGCAGGGTCGGCGGGACGGTCGAGCAGTACTTC CRVGGTVEQYF
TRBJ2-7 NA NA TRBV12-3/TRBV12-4 TGTGCCAGCAGTTTTGGGCAGGGTCTTTTCTACGAGCAGTACTTC CASSFGQGLFYEQYF
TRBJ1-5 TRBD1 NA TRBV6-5 TGTGCCAGCAGTTCGGCGACAGGGTTGAGGCATAGCAATCAGCCCCAGCATTTT CASSSATGLRHSNQPQHF
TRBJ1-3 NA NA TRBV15 TGTGCCACCAGCAGAGATCCCTCTGGAAACACCATATATTTT CATSRDPSGNTIYF
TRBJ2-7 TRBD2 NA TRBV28 TGTGCCAGCAGTCGCTCCCCCAGCGGGGGGCCTACCTACGAGCAGTACTTC CASSRSPSGGPTYEQYF
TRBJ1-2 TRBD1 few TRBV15 TGTGCCACCAGCAAGACAGGGAATAACTATGGCTACACCTTC CATSKTGNNYGYTF